The T cell receptor (beta chain) described here comes from a study of CD8 T cells in ankylosing spondylitis. V dropped 2 bases and J dropped 5 bases, with 20 bases sitting between them. The CDR3 spans 16 residues. In germline, CDR1 is SGHKS, CDR2 YYEKEE (reference sequence). In making TCR beta libraries, quantitative 5'-RACE with molecular barcodes was used. Using its own MiXCR run on the 5' RACE reads, TCRdb lists one record per CDR3 protein. The data hold approximately 300,000 distinct CDR3 sequences, with approximately 8.2% observed a single time. Concerning this clonotype itself: Antigen unknown.

Study findings and constraints: Disease-associated clones were reportedly significantly overrepresented in matched ankylosing spondylitis synovial fluid. Ankylosing spondylitis blood appeared to be characterized by a TCR beta motif of several highly homologous variants.

The material sequenced was blood, either unsorted or a sorted T cell fraction (not recorded which). The chain couples TRBV5-5 to TRBJ2-7; D may correspond to TRBD1 or TRBD2 (5 bases each). The source of this sequence is a male donor with ankylosing spondylitis. Here the CDR3 reads CASSFRSGLAPNEQYF. The CDR3 DNA reads as TGTGCCAGCAGCTTTCGTTCGGGGCTAGCTCCTAACGAGCAGTACTTC.